The 20 T cell receptor beta chains below all came from one sample that was sequenced in a study of T cells in Graves' hyperthyroidism and ophthalmopathy. Regions amplified from RNA transcripts were the TCR beta CDR3 regions. The primer set for the first-round RT-PCR of the TCR CDR3 was HTBI. TCRdb ran MiXCR on the multiplex PCR reads and lists one entry per CDR3 protein. The repertoire has over 45,000 distinct CDR3 sequences, 48% of them found once; the top ten carry roughly a tenth. Source material: blood. Source of these receptors: a woman between 45 and 60 years old with Graves' ophthalmopathy.

The chain employs TRBV20-1 and TRBJ1-6, with D unclear. The CDR3 covers 13 residues. From germline, CDR1 is DFQATT and CDR2 SNEGSKA (reference sequence). V was cut by 0 bases and J by 8 bases, with 8 bases left in between. The CDR3 nucleotides are TGCAGTGCTAGAGAGCGGGATTATTCACCCCTCCACTTT. This codes for CSARERDYSPLHF.

The chain joins TRBV11-2 to TRBJ2-7, with TRBD1 identical over 9 bases. In germline, CDR1 is SGHAT, CDR2 FQNNGV. The CDR3 consists of 13 residues. V dropped 5 bases and J dropped 5; count of bases not matched to a gene: 4. In nucleotides, the CDR3 is TGTGCCAGCAGCAGGGACAGGGCCCACGAGCAGTACTTC. It encodes CASSRDRAHEQYF.

V gene TRBV20-1 combines with J gene TRBJ1-6; 9 bases are a match to TRBD1. The V gene's germline CDR1 is DFQATT and CDR2 SNEGSKA (reference sequence). CDR3 length: 15 residues. V lost 5 bases to trimming and J lost 8 bases; unmatched junction nucleotides: 10. The CDR3 coding sequence is TGCAGTGCTCTCATCATCGACAGGGGGGATTCACCCCTCCACTTT. This sequence encodes CSALIIDRGDSPLHF.

This clonotype is termed medium-sized. J is TRBJ1-6 and V is TRBV20-1; 8 bases agree with TRBD1. The CDR3 length is 13 residues. V lost 2 bases, J lost 8 bases, and 2 bases stayed unmatched. Germline V gives CDR1 DFQATT, CDR2 SNEGSKA (reference sequence). Here the CDR3 reads CSARQDRDSPLHF. CDR3 DNA sequence: TGCAGTGCTAGACAGGACAGGGATTCACCCCTCCACTTT.

This clonotype was counted at least ten times. CDR3 loop: CASSPGSPYEQYF. CDR3 nucleotides: TGTGCCAGCAGCCCCGGGAGTCCCTACGAGCAGTACTTC. This chain uses TRBV3-1 with TRBJ2-7, with D possibly being TRBD2 (6 bases). This CDR3 region has 13 residues. CDR1 is LGHDT and CDR2 is YNNKEL in the germline V gene (reference sequence). V was trimmed by 4 bases and J by 2 bases, leaving 9 bases between them.

Remarks on this clonotype: An end of the junction differs from the germline gene, which may be a read error. The chain is built from TRBV28 and TRBJ1-4; D gene ambiguous. From germline, CDR1 is MDHEN and CDR2 SYDVKM. The CDR3 sequence is 14 residues long. CDR3 DNA sequence: TGTGCCAGCAGTTACAGTGCAACTAATGAAAAACTGTCTTTT. This sequence encodes CASSYSATNEKLSF.

The rearrangement links TRBV24-1 to TRBJ2-2, with 12 bases lining up with TRBD2. The CDR3 runs to 18 residues. Germline V gene sequence: CDR1 KGHDR, CDR2 SFDVKD. J lost 5 bases, V lost 5 bases, and 11 bases had no gene match. The CDR3 is CATSVTSGSKTRTGELFF. CDR3 sequence (DNA): TGTGCCACCAGTGTGACTAGCGGGAGCAAAACCCGGACCGGGGAGCTGTTTTTT.

J is TRBJ2-3 and V is TRBV9, with 10 nucleotides matching TRBD1. The germline CDR1 and CDR2 sequences are SGDLS and YYNGEE. V was clipped by 7 bases and J by 4 bases; unmatched bases: 6. CDR3 size: 14 residues. Written as DNA, the CDR3 is TGTGCCAGCGCCGGGACAGGGGAGTCAGATACGCAGTATTTT. It specifies CASAGTGESDTQYF.

In this sample, this clonotype turned up many times. This chain connects TRBV20-1 to TRBJ1-1, with D possibly TRBD1 on 5 matching bases. The V gene lost 3 bases and the J gene lost 0 bases, with 11 bases spanning the gap. The CDR3 loop spans 14 amino acids. From germline, CDR1 is DFQATT and CDR2 SNEGSKA (reference sequence). The CDR3 sequence is CSARFGHLNTEAFF. In DNA, the CDR3 is TGCAGTGCTAGGTTCGGACATCTGAACACTGAAGCTTTCTTT.

A note on this clonotype: The conserved phenylalanine or tryptophan normally closing the CDR3 is absent here, so this likely arose from a read error. The DNA is left out, because the CDR3 cannot be placed on it with certainty; the CDR3 is given as TCRdb lists it. The chain combines TRBV7-3 with TRBJ2-5; whether TRBD2, the table's D call, matches the DNA was not checked. Germline CDR1 and CDR2: SGHTA and FQGTGA. The CDR3 is 9 residues long, counting both termini. This chain's CDR3 is CASSNKTAG.

This clonotype was picked up many times. V is TRBV6-5 and J is TRBJ2-7; weak D call: TRBD2 (6 bases). The CDR3 is 20 residues long. Germline V lookup: CDR1 MNHEY, CDR2 SVGAGI. V was cut by 0 bases and J by 6 bases, with 30 bases left in between. The CDR3 DNA reads TGTGCCAGCAGTTACTCCCCGCGGGGAGGATACACCACTTTGAGCTCCGAGCAGTACTTC. Protein: CASSYSPRGGYTTLSSEQYF.

This clonotype was found a few times. The chain has TRBV4-1 and TRBJ1-4; no definite D call. Germline-derived CDR1 and CDR2 are MGHRA and YSYEKL. The CDR3 has 18 amino acids. Trimming cost V 2 bases and J 0 bases, with 16 bases left between them. The CDR3 sequence: CASSQRVDLGATNEKLFF. The CDR3 nucleotides read TGCGCCAGCAGCCAAAGAGTTGATTTGGGCGCAACTAATGAAAAACTGTTTTTT.

The J gene is TRBJ2-3, the V gene TRBV5-1; 11 nucleotides line up with TRBD1. The CDR3 spans 15 residues. Germline assignment: CDR1 SGHRS and CDR2 YFSETQ. V was clipped by 4 bases and J by 4 bases; unmatched bases: 5. CDR3 sequence: CASSPGQGAADTQYF. The CDR3 nucleotides read TGCGCCAGCAGCCCAGGACAGGGGGCGGCAGATACGCAGTATTTT.

This clonotype occurred once. The chain joins TRBV19 to TRBJ2-1, with a possible D match to TRBD1 (6 bases). The CDR3 spans 9 residues. Germline lookup yields CDR1 LNHDA and CDR2 SQIVND (reference sequence). Trimming stripped 6 bases from V and 15 bases from J, with 9 bases between. The CDR3 DNA reads as TGTGCCAGTAGATTGGACAGGTTCTTC. Amino acids: CASRLDRFF.

There are many counts of this clonotype. The genes are TRBV24-1 and TRBJ2-3, with TRBD1 identical over 9 bases. Germline values: CDR1 KGHDR, CDR2 SFDVKD. V gave up 4 bases and J gave up 2 bases; unmatched junction bases: 9. The CDR3 totals 17 residues. CDR3 in DNA: TGTGCCACCAGTGAGGCAGGGACAGGGCCCTTCACAGATACGCAGTATTTT. It yields the protein CATSEAGTGPFTDTQYF.

A note on this clonotype: The conserved phenylalanine or tryptophan normally closing the CDR3 is absent here, so this likely arose from a read error. The DNA is omitted, as the CDR3 cannot be located on it reliably, and the CDR3 follows TCRdb's listing. The chain couples TRBV29-1 to TRBJ2-3. Both ends counted, the CDR3 spans 8 residues. Germline V gene lookup returns CDR1 SQVTM and CDR2 ANQGSEA. The CDR3 reads CSVEDTVQ.

This clonotype was seen at least ten times. This chain uses TRBV7-2 with TRBJ2-1; no clear D gene. The CDR3 is 14 residues long. V lost 6 bases and J 3 bases, leaving 12 bases between the germline ends. CDR1 is SGHTA, CDR2 FQGNSA, per germline. CDR3 bases: TGTGCCAGCAGTCCCCCGGCGGACTACAATGAGCAGTTCTTC. This translates into CASSPPADYNEQFF.

The table lists this clonotype with a few counts. The V call is TRBV2, the J call TRBJ2-7; D not resolved. The ends were cut back, 5 bases at V and 1 base at J, with 18 bases in the middle. In germline, CDR1 is SNHLY, CDR2 FYNNEI. This CDR3 region has 16 residues. As DNA, the CDR3 is TGTGCCAGCAGTTTACGGGTTGGGCAAGGTTCCTACGAGCAGTACTTC. Translating gives CASSLRVGQGSYEQYF.

The V and J genes are TRBV7-2 and TRBJ2-1; 11 bases align to TRBD1. The CDR3 is 14 residues long. The trim removed 5 bases at V and 8 bases at J, leaving 5 bases unmatched. CDR1 SGHTA and CDR2 FQGNSA come from the germline V gene. CDR3 loop: CASSRTGGRDEQFF. In nucleotides, the CDR3 is TGTGCCAGCAGCAGGACAGGGGGCAGGGATGAGCAGTTCTTC.

The chain recombines TRBV29-1 with TRBJ2-5; D remains ambiguous. Germline values: CDR1 SQVTM, CDR2 ANQGSEA. The ends were cut back, 6 bases at V and 1 base at J, with 15 bases in the middle. CDR3 length: 14 amino acids. The CDR3 sequence is CSVSNGRSQETQYF. In DNA form, the CDR3 reads TGCAGCGTGAGTAATGGTCGTAGCCAAGAGACCCAGTACTTC.